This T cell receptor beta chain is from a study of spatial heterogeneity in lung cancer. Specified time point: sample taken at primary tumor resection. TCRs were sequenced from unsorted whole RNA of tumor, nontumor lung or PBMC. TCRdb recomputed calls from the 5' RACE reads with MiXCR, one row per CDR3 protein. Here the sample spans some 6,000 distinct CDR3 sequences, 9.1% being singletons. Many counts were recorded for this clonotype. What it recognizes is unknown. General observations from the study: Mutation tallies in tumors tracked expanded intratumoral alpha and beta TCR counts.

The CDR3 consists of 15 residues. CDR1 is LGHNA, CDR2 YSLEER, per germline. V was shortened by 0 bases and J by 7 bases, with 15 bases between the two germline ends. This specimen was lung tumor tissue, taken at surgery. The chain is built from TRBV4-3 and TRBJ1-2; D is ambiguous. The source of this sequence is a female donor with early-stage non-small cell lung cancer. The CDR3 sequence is CASSQDPRARGGYTF. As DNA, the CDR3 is TGCGCCAGCAGCCAAGATCCCCGGGCGCGGGGTGGCTACACCTTC.